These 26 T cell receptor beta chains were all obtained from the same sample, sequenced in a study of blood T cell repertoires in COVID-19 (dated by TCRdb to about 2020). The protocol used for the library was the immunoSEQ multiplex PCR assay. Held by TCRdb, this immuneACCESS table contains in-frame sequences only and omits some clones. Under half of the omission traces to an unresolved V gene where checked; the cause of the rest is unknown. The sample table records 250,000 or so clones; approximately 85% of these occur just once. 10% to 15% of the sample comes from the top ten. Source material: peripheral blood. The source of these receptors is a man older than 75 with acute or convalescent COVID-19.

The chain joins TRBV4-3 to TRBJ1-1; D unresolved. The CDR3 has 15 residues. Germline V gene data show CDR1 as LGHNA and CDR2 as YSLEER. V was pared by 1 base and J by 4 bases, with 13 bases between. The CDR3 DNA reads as TGCGCCAGCAGCCAAGGTGGCCTCCTCCGCACTGAAGCTTTCTTT. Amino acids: CASSQGGLLRTEAFF.

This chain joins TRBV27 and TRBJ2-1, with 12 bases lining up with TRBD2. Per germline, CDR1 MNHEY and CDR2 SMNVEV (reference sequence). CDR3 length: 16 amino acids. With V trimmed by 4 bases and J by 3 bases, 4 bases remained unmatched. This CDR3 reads CASSSRTSGDYNEQFF. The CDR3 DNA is TGTGCCAGCAGTTCGCGGACTAGCGGGGACTACAATGAGCAGTTCTTC.

CDR3 DNA sequence: TGTGCCAGCAGTGAAGGGGCAGCTAACTATGGCTACACCTTC. Amino acids: CASSEGAANYGYTF. The rearrangement joins TRBV6-1 to TRBJ1-2, with D uncertain. The V end lost 1 base, the J end lost 0 bases, and 6 bases lay between the germline ends. Per germline, CDR1 MNHNS and CDR2 SASEGT. CDR3 size: 14 residues.

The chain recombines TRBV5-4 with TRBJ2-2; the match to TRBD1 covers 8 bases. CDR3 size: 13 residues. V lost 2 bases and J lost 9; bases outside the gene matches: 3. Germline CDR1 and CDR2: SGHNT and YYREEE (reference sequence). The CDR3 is CASSFPGGWELFF. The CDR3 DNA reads TGTGCCAGCAGCTTCCCAGGGGGCTGGGAGCTGTTTTTT.

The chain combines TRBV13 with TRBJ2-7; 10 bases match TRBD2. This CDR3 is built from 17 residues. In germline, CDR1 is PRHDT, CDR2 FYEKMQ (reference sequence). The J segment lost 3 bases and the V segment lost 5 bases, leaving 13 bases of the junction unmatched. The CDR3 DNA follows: TGTGCCAGCAGCACTCGGACTAGCGGTGGCAGATTCTACGAGCAGTACTTC. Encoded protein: CASSTRTSGGRFYEQYF.

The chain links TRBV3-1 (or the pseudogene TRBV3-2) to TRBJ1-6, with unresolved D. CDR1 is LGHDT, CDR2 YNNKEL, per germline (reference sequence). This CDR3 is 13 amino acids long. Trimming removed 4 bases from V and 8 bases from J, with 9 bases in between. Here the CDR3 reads CASSPSGDSPLHF. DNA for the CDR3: TGTGCCAGCAGCCCCTCGGGAGATTCACCCCTCCACTTT.

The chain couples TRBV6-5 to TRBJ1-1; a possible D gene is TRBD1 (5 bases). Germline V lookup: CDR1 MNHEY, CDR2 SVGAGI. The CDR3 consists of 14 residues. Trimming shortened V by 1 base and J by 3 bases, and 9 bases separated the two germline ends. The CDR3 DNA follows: TGTGCCAGCAGTTACTTGGGGGGATACACTGAAGCTTTCTTT. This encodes CASSYLGGYTEAFF.

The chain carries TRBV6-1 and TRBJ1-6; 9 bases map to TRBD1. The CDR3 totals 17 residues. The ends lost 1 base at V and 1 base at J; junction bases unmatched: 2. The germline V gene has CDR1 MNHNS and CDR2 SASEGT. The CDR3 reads CASSEETGGSYNSPLHF. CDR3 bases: TGTGCCAGCAGTGAAGAGACAGGGGGGTCCTATAATTCACCCCTCCACTTT.

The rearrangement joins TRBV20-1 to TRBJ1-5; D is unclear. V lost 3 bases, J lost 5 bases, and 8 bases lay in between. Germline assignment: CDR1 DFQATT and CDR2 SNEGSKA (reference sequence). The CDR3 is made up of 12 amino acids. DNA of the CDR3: TGCAGTGCTAGTGACCGAGATCAGCCCCAGCATTTT. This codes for CSASDRDQPQHF.

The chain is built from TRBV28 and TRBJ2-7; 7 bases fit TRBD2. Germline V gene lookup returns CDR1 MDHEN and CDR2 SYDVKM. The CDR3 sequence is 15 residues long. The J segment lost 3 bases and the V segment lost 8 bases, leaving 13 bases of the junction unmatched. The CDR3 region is CASFGGGRGYYEQYF. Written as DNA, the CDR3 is TGTGCCAGCTTCGGCGGGGGTAGGGGATACTACGAGCAGTACTTC.

The CDR3 DNA reads as TGTGCCAGCAGTGAATTAGGGGCAGGGCTTTTTGGTGGCTACACCTTC. Its protein product is CASSELGAGLFGGYTF. V usage is TRBV2 and J usage is TRBJ1-2; a weak D match, TRBD1 (5 bases). In germline, CDR1 is SNHLY, CDR2 FYNNEI. The CDR3 has 16 residues. Trimming removed 2 bases at V and 7 bases at J, with 20 bases between.

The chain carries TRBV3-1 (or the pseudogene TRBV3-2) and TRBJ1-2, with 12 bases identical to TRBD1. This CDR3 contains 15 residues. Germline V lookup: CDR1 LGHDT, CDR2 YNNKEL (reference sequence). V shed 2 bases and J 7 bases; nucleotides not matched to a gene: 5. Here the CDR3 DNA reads TGTGCCAGCAGCCAACCGGGACAGGGGGCTTCTGGCTACACCTTC. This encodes CASSQPGQGASGYTF.

The CDR3 sequence is CASSQDFNSPLHF. The CDR3 DNA reads as TGCGCCAGCAGCCAAGACTTTAATTCACCCCTCCACTTT. This chain uses TRBV4-1 with TRBJ1-6; D gene unclear. The CDR3 sequence is 13 residues long. V was shortened by 0 bases and J by 6 bases, with 3 bases between the two germline ends. Germline CDR1 reads MGHRA; CDR2 reads YSYEKL.

CDR3 in DNA: TGTGCCAGCTTATTGGGGGGCAGGGGGCGTGATGAGCAGTACTTC. This encodes CASLLGGRGRDEQYF. V is TRBV28 and J is TRBJ2-7, with 8 positions matching TRBD1. Germline-derived CDR1 and CDR2 are MDHEN and SYDVKM. With 8 bases clipped from V and 7 bases from J, the junction kept 16 bases outside the gene matches. The CDR3 spans 15 residues.

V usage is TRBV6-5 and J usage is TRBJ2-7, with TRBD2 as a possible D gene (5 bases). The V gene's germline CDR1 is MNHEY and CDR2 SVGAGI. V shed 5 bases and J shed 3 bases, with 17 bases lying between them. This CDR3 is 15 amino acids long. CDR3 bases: TGTGCCAGCAGTCCACCTCATTCGAGGGTCTACGAGCAGTACTTC. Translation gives CASSPPHSRVYEQYF.

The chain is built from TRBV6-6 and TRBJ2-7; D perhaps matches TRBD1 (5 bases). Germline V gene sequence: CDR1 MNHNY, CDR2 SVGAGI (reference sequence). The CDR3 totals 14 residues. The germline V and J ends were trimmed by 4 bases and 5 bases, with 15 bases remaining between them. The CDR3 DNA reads TGTGCCAGCAGTTGGACACCCGAATCCCACGAGCAGTACTTC. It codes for CASSWTPESHEQYF.

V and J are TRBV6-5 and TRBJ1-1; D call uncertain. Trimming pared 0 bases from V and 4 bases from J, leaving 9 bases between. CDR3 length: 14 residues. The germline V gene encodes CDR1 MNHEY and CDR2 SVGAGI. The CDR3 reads CASSYSTGITEAFF. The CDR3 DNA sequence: TGTGCCAGCAGTTACTCGACCGGGATCACTGAAGCTTTCTTT.

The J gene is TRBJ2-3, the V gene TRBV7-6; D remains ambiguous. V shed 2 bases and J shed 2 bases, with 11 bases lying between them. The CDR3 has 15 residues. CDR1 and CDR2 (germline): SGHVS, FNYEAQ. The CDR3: CASSLLSGTTDTQYF. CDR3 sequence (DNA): TGTGCCAGCAGCTTACTATCGGGTACCACAGATACGCAGTATTTT.

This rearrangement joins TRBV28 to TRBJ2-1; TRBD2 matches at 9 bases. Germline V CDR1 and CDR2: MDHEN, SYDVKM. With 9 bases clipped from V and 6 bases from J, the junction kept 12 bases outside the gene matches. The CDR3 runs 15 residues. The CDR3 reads CASSSGAPSGNEQFF. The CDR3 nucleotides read TGTGCCAGTTCTAGCGGGGCTCCCTCGGGCAATGAGCAGTTCTTC.

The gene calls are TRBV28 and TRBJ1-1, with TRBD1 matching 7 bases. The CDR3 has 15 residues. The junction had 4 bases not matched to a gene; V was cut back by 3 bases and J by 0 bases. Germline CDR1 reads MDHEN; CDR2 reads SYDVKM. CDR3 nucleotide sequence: TGTGCCAGCAGTTTGTCTGACAGGGTGAACACTGAAGCTTTCTTT. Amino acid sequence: CASSLSDRVNTEAFF.

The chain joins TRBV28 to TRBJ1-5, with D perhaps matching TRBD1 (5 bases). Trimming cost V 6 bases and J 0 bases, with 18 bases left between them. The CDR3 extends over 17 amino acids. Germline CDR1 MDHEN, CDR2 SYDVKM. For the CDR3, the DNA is TGTGCCAGCAGACCCACCCAGACAGTAATTAGCAATCAGCCCCAGCATTTT. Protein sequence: CASRPTQTVISNQPQHF.

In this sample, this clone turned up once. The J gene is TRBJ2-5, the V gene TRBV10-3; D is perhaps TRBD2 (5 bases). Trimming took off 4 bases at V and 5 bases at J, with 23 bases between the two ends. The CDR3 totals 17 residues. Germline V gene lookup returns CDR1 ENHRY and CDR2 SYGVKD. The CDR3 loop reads CAISARFSAEGGETQYF. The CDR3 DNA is TGTGCCATCAGTGCCCGATTTAGCGCGGAAGGTGGGGAGACCCAGTACTTC.

CDR3 nucleotides: TGTGCCAGCAGCTTGATGGGACAGGGGTTGGAGACCCAGTACTTC. Its translation is CASSLMGQGLETQYF. The chain is built from TRBV5-8 and TRBJ2-5, with 10 bases identical to TRBD1. Germline CDR1 and CDR2: SGHTS and YDEGEE. This CDR3 contains 15 residues. V was pared by 1 base and J by 5 bases, with 5 bases of the junction left unmatched. Variable domain in full (rest from reference TRBV5-8 and TRBJ2-5): EAGVTQSPTHLIKTRGQQATLRCSPISGHTSVYWYQQALGLGLQFLLWYDEGEERNRGNFPPRFSGRQFPNYSSELNVNALELEDSALYLCASSLMGQGLETQYFGPGTRLLVL.

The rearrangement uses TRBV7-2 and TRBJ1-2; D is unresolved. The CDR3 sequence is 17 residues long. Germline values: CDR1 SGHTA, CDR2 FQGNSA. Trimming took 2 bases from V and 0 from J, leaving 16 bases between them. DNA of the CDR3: TGTGCCAGCAGCTTATGGGTAGGTAGGGAGTCTAACTATGGCTACACCTTC. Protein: CASSLWVGRESNYGYTF.

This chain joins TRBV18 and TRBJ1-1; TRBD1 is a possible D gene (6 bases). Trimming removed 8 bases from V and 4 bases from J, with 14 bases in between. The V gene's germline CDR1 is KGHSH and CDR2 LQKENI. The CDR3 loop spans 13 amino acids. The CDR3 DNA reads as TGTGCCAGCCAGGGGCAGGAGATCACTGAAGCTTTCTTT. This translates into CASQGQEITEAFF.

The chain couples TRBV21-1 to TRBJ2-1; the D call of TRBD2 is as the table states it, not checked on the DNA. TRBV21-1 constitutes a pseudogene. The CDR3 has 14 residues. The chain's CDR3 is CASSMRGGGNEQFF. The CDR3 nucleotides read TGTGCCAGCAGCATGCGCGGCGGGGGAAATGAGCAGTTCTTC.